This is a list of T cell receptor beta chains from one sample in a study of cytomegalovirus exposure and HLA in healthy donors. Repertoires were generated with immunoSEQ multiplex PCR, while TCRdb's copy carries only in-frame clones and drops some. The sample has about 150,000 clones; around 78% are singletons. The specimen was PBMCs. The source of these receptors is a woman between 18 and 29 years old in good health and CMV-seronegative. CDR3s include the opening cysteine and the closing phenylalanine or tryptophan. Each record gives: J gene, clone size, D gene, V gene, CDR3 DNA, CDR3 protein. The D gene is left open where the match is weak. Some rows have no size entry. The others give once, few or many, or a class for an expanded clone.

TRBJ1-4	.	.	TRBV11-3	TGTGCCAGCAGCTCCCAAGGGGGTTTAGCGGAAAAACTGTTTTTT	CASSSQGGLAEKLFF
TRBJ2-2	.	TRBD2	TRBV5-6	TGTGCCAGCAGCTTCGGATTAGCGGGGGCGAACACCGGGGAGCTGTTTTTT	CASSFGLAGANTGELFF
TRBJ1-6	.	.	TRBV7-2	TGTGCCAGCAGCTTAGTGGGGGGGCCGGGTTCACCCCTCCACTTT	CASSLVGGPGSPLHF
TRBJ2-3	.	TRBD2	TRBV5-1	TGCGCCAGCAGCTCCGGTGTGGCGGGGGGGGGCACAGATACGCAGTATTTT	CASSSGVAGGGTDTQYF
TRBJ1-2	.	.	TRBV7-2	TGTGCCAGCAGCTTAGGTCCACCCAACTATGACTACACCTTC	CASSLGPPNYDYTF
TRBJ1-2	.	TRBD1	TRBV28	TGTGCCAGCACTTCGCAGGGGGCGCGTTTTAGCTACACCTTC	CASTSQGARFSYTF
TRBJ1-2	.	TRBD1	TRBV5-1	TGCGCCAGCAGCAAGACAGGGCTTTCCTATGGCTACACCTTC	CASSKTGLSYGYTF
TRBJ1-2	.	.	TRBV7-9	TGTGCCAGCAGCTCAGAAGGGGCACATGGCTACACCTTC	CASSSEGAHGYTF
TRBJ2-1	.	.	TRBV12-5	TGTGCTAGTGGCCGGGAATACAATGAGCAGTTCTTC	CASGREYNEQFF
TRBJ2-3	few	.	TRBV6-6	TGTGCCAGCACCTACTTGTCTTCAGATACGCAGTATTTT	CASTYLSSDTQYF
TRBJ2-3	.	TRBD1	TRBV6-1	TGTGCCAGCAGTGAACTTCGCGGGACAGGGTTTCGAGATACGCAGTATTTT	CASSELRGTGFRDTQYF
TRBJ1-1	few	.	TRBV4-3	TGCGCCAGCAGCCAGCACCGGGGGGCTGAAGCTTTCTTT	CASSQHRGAEAFF
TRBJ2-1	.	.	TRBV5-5	TGTGCCAGCAGCTTGTGGGGGGGCAGGAATGAGCAGTTCTTC	CASSLWGGRNEQFF
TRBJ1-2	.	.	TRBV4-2	TGTGCCAGCAGCCAAGTAAGCGGGGACAATGGCTACACCTTC	CASSQVSGDNGYTF
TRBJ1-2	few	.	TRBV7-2	TGTGCCAGCAGCGTTGGAGGGGGGGGAATGCTTTACTATGGCTACACCTTC	CASSVGGGGMLYYGYTF
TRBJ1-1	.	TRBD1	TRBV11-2	TGTGCCAGCAGCTCACAGGGGGGCACTGAAGCTTTCTTT	CASSSQGGTEAFF
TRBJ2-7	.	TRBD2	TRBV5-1	TGCGCCAGCAGCTTGGGAGCGGGACCATTCTACGAGCAGTACTTC	CASSLGAGPFYEQYF
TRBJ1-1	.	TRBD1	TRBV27	TGTGCCAGCAGTTTAGGCAGGGGGCATACTGAAGCTTTCTTT	CASSLGRGHTEAFF
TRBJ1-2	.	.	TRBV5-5	TGTGCCAGCAGCTTGGACAGGGCGGGCTACACCTTC	CASSLDRAGYTF
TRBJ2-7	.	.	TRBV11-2	TGTGCCAGCAGCTCATCAGGGGTTAACTACGAGCAGTACTTC	CASSSSGVNYEQYF
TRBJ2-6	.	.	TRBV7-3	TGTGCCAGCAGCTTAACTATCAGCTCTGGGGCCAACGGCCTGACTTTC	CASSLTISSGANGLTF
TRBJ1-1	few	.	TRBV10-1	TGCGCCAGCAAACCCCGCCAGGCTAACACTGAAGCTTTCTTT	CASKPRQANTEAFF
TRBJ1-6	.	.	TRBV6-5	TGTGCCAGCAGTTCGGGGGTGTTTGGGTCACCCCTCCACTTT	CASSSGVFGSPLHF
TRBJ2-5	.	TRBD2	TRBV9	TGTGCCAGCAGCACCCGGACTAGCTTGTTGGAGACCCAGTACTTC	CASSTRTSLLETQYF
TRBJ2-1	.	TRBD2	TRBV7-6	TGTGCCAGCAGCCCGACTCGCGGGGGGCCCCTCGTGAATGAGCAGTTCTTC	CASSPTRGGPLVNEQFF
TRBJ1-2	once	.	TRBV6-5	TGTGCCAGCAGTGGGCCAGGCTATGGCTACACCTTC	CASSGPGYGYTF